This T cell receptor beta chain stems from a study of T cell changes during pregnancy in multiple sclerosis. The protocol was immunoSEQ multiplex PCR, while the TCRdb copy is restricted to in-frame clones and leaves out a portion. The sample yields about 59,000 clones, about 94% seen once. The sample was CD8+ T cells from peripheral blood mononuclear cells, taken after pregnancy. This clonotype was obtained from a female donor with multiple sclerosis, enrolled in a pregnancy study.

The CDR3 sequence is CASSPGLSNTEAFF. The DNA of the CDR3 is TGTGCCAGCAGTCCGGGACTTTCGAACACTGAAGCTTTCTTT. J is TRBJ1-1 and V is TRBV27; D may be TRBD1 (5 bases). V dropped 5 bases and J dropped 1 base, with 11 bases sitting between them. CDR3 size: 14 residues. Per the germline V gene, CDR1 is MNHEY and CDR2 is SMNVEV (reference sequence).